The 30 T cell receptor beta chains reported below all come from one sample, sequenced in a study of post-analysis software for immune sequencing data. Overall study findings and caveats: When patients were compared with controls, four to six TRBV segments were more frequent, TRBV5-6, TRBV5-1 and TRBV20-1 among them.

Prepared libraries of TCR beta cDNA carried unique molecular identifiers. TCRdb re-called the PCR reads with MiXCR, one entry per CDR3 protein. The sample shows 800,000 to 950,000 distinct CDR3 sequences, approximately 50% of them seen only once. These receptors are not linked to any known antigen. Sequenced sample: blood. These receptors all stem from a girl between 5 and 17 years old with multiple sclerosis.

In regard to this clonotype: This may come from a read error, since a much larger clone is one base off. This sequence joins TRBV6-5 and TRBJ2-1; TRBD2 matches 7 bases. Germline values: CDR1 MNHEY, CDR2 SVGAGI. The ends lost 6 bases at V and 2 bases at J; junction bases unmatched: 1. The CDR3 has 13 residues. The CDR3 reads CASRAGAYNEQFF. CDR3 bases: TGTGCCAGCAGGGCGGGGGCCTACAATGAGCAGTTCTTC.

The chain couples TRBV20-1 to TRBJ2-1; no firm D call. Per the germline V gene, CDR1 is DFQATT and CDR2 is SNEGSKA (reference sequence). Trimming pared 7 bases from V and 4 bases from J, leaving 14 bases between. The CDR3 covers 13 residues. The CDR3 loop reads CSVATPIYNEQFF. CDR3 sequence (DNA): TGCAGTGTAGCTACTCCAATATACAATGAGCAGTTCTTC.

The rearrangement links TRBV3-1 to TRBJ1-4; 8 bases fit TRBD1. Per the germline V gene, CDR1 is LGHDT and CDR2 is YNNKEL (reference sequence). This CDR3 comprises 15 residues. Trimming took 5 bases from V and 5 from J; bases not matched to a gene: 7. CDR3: CASSRTGLKNEKLFF. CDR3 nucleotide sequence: TGTGCCAGCAGCAGGACAGGGTTGAAGAATGAAAAACTGTTTTTT.

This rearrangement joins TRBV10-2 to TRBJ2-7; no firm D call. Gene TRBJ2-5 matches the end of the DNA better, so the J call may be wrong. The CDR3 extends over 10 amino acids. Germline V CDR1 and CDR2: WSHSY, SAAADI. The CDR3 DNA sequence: TGCGCCAAAAACCGGGAGACCCAGTACTTC. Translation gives CAKNRETQYF.

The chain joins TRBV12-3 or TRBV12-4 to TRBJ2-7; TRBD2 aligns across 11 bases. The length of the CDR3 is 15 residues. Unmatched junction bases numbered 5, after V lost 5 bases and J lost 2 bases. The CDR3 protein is CASSRGLADTYEQYF. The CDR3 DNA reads TGTGCCAGCAGTCGGGGACTAGCGGACACCTACGAGCAGTACTTC.

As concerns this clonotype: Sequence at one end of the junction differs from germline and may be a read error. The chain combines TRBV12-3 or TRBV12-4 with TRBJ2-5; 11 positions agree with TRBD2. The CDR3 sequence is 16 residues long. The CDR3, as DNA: TGTGCCAGCAGTTTAGAGGTAGCGGGGGGGCAAGAGACCCCGTACTTC. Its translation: CASSLEVAGGQETPYF.

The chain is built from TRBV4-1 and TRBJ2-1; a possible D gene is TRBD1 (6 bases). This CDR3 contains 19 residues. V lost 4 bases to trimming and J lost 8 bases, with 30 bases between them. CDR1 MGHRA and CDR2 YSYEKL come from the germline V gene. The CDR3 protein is CASSPENLQGTPTRDEQFF. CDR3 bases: TGCGCCAGCAGCCCTGAAAACTTACAGGGAACCCCCACGAGGGATGAGCAGTTCTTC.

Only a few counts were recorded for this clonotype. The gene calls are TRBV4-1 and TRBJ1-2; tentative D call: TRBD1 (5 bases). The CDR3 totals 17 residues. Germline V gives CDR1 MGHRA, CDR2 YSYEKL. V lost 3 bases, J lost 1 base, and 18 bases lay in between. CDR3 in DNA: TGCGCCAGCAGCCATGCCGGAGCGCGGGGACTTAACTATGGCTACACCTTC. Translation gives CASSHAGARGLNYGYTF.

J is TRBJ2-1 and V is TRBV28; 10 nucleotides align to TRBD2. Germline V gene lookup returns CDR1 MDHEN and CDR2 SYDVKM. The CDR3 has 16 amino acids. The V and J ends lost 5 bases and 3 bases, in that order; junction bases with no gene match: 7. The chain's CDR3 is CASSLLAGAIYNEQFF. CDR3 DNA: TGTGCCAGCAGTCTTCTAGCGGGAGCAATCTACAATGAGCAGTTCTTC.

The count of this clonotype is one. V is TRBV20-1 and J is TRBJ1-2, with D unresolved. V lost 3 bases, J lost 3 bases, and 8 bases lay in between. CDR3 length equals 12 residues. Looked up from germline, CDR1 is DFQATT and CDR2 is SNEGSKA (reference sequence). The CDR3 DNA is TGCAGTGCTAGTCGCCAGGACTATGGCTACACCTTC. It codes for CSASRQDYGYTF.

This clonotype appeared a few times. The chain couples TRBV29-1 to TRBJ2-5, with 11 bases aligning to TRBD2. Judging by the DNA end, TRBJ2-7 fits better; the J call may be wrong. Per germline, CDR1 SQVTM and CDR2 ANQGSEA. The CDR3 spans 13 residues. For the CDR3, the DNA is TGCAGCGTGAGGACGCTAGCGGGGGGCGAGCAGTACTTC. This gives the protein CSVRTLAGGEQYF.

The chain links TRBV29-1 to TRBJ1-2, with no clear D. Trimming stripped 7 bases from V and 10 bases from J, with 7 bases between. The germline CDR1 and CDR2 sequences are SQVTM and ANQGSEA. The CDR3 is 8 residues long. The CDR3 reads CSGQDYTF. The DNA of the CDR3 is TGCAGCGGTCAGGACTACACCTTC.

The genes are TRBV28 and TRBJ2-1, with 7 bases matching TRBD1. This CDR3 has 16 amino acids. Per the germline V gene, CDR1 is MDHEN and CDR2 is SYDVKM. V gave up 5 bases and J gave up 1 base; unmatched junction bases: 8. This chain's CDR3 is CASSPQGVASYNEQFF. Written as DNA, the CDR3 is TGTGCCAGCAGTCCGCAGGGGGTAGCGTCCTACAATGAGCAGTTCTTC. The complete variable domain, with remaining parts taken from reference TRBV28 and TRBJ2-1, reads DVKVTQSSRYLVKRTGEKVFLECVQDMDHENMFWYRQDPGLGLRLIYFSYDVKMKEKGDIPEGYSVSREKKERFSLILESASTNQTSMYLCASSPQGVASYNEQFFGPGTRLTVL.

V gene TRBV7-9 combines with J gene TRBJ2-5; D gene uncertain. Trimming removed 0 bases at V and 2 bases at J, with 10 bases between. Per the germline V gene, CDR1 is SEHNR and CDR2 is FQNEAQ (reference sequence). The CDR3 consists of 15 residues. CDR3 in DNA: TGTGCCAGCAGCTTAGCGACCCCTAGACAAGAGACCCAGTACTTC. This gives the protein CASSLATPRQETQYF. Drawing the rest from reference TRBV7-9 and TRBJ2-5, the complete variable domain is DTGVSQNPRHKITKRGQNVTFRCDPISEHNRLYWYRQTLGQGPEFLTYFQNEAQLEKSRLLSDRFSAERPKGSFSTLEIQRTEQGDSAMYLCASSLATPRQETQYFGPGTRLLVL.

The CDR3 region is CATSRDRSPTGFNEQFF. DNA of the CDR3: TGTGCCACCAGCAGAGATCGAAGTCCGACGGGATTTAATGAGCAGTTCTTC. The V and J genes are TRBV15 and TRBJ2-1; weak D call: TRBD2 (5 bases). V was shortened by 0 bases and J by 7 bases, with 19 bases between the two germline ends. Germline loops: CDR1 LNHNV, CDR2 YYDKDF (reference sequence). The CDR3 sequence is 17 residues long.

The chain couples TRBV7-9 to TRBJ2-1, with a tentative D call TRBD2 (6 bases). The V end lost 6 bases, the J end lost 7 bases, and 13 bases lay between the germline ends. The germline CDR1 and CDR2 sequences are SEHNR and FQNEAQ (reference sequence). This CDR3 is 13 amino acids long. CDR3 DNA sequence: TGTGCCAGCAGTCCCGGGAGACCTAATGAGCAGTTCTTC. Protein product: CASSPGRPNEQFF.

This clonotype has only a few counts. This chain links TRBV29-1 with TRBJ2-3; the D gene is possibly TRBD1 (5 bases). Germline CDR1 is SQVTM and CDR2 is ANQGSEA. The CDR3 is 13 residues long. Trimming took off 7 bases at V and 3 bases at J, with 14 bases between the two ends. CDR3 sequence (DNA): TGCAGCGCCCCAGGGTTTGAGACAGATACGCAGTATTTT. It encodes CSAPGFETDTQYF.

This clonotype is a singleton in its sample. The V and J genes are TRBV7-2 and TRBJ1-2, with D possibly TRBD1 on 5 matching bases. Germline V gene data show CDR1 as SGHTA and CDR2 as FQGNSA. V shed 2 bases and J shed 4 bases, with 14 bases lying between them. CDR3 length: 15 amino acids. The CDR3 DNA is TGTGCCAGCAGCTTACTGCAGGGACTCTCCTATGGCTACACCTTC. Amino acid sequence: CASSLLQGLSYGYTF.

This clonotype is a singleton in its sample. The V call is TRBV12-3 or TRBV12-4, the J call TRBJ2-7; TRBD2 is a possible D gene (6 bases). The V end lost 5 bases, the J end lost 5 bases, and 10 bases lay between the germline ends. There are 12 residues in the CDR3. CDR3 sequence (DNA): TGTGCCAGCAGTGGGGGGAGCCACGAGCAGTACTTC. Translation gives CASSGGSHEQYF.

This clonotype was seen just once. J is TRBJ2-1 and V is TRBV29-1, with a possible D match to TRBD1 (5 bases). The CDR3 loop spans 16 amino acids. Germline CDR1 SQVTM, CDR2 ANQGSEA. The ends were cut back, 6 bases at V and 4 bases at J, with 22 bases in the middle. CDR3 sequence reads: CSVAEAGQGGYNEQFF. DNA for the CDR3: TGCAGCGTGGCCGAAGCCGGCCAGGGCGGATACAATGAGCAGTTCTTC.

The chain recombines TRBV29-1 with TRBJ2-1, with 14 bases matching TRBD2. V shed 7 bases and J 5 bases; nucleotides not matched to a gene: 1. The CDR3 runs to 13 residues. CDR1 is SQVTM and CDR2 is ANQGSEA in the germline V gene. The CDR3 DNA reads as TGCAGCGGGGGACTAGCGGGGGACAATGAGCAGTTCTTC. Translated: CSGGLAGDNEQFF.

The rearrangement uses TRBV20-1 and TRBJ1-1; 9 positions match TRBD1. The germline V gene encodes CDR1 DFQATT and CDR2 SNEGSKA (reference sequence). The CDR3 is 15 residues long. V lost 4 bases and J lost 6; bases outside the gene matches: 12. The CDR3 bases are TGCAGTGCTATAGGGACAGGGCACCCGAGGGCTGAAGCTTTCTTT. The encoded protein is CSAIGTGHPRAEAFF.

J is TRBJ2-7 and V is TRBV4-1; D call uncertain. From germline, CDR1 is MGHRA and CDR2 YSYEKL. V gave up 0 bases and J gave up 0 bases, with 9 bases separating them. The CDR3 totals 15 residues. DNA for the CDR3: TGCGCCAGCAGCCAAGATAACAGTACCTCCTACGAGCAGTACTTC. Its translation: CASSQDNSTSYEQYF.

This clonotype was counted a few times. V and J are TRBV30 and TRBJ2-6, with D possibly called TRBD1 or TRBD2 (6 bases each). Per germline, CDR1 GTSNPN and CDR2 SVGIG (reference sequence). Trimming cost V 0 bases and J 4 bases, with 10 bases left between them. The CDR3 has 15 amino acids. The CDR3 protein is CAWSVPGAGANVLTF. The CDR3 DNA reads TGTGCCTGGAGTGTACCGGGGGCCGGGGCCAACGTCCTGACTTTC.

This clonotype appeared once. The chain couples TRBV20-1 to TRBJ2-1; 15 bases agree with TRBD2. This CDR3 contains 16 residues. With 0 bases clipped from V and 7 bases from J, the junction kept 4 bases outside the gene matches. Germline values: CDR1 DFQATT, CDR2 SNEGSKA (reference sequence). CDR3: CSARDAGTSGRNEQFF. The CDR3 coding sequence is TGCAGTGCTAGAGACGCCGGGACTAGCGGGAGGAATGAGCAGTTCTTC.

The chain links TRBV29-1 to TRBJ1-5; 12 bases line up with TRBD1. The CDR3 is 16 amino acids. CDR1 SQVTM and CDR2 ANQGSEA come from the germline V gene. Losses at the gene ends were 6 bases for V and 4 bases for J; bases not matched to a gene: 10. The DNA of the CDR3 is TGCAGCGTGGTAGGGACAGGGGGCAACGGGAATCAGCCCCAGCATTTT. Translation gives CSVVGTGGNGNQPQHF.

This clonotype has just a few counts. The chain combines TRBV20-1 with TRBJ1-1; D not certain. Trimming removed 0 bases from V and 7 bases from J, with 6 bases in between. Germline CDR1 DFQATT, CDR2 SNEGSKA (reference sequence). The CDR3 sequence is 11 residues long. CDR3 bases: TGCAGTGCTAGAGATCCCAATGAAGCTTTCTTT. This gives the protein CSARDPNEAFF.

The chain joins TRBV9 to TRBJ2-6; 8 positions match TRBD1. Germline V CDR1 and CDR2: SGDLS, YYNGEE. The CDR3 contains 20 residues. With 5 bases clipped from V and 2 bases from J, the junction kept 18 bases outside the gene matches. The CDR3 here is CASSKRDPFRTGTGANVLTF. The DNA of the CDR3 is TGTGCCAGCAGTAAAAGGGACCCGTTTAGGACAGGGACTGGGGCCAACGTCCTGACTTTC.

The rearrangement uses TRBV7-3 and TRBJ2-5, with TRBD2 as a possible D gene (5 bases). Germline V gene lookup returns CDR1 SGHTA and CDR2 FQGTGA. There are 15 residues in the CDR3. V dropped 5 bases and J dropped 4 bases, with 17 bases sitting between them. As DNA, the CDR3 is TGTGCCAGCAGCCCGGAAGCGGTTGGGATAGAGACCCAGTACTTC. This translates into CASSPEAVGIETQYF.

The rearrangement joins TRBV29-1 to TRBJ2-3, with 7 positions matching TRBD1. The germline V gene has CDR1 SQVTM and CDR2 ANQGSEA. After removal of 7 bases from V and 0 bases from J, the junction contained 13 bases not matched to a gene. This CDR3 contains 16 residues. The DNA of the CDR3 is TGCAGCGCCCAGACAGGGATCTACTCTAGCACAGATACGCAGTATTTT. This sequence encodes CSAQTGIYSSTDTQYF.